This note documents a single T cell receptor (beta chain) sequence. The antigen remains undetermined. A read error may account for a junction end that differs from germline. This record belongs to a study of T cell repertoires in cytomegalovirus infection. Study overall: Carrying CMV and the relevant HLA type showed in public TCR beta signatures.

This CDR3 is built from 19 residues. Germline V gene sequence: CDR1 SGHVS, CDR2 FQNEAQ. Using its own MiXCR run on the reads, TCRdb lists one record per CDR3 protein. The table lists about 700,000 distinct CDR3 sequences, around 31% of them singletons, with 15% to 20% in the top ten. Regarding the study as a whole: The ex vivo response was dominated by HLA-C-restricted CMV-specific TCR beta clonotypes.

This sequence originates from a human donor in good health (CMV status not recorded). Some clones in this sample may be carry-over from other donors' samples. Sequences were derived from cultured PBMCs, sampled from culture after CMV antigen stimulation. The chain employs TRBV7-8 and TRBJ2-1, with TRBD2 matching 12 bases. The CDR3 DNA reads TGTCCCAGCAGCGGAAGACTAGCGGGAGACTTGCGGGGGCCAAATGAGCAGTTCTTC. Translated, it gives CPSSGRLAGDLRGPNEQFF.